This entry lists 21 T cell receptor beta chains sequenced from one sample in a study of cytomegalovirus exposure and HLA in healthy donors. TCRdb keeps only in-frame clones here, not all; method: immunoSEQ multiplex PCR. Of approximately 160,000 clones in the sample, approximately 89% were seen once. Sequenced: PBMCs. These receptors all stem from a woman between 18 and 29 years old in good health and CMV-seropositive.

The J gene is TRBJ2-5, the V gene TRBV5-1, with a possible D match to TRBD2 (5 bases). From germline, CDR1 is SGHRS and CDR2 YFSETQ. This CDR3 is 14 amino acids long. The germline V and J ends were trimmed by 0 bases and 1 base, with 7 bases remaining between them. Here the CDR3 DNA reads TGCGCCAGCAGCTTGGGGGGAGTCCAAGAGACCCAGTACTTC. Its translation: CASSLGGVQETQYF.

There are a few counts of this clone. This rearrangement joins TRBV6-5 to TRBJ2-7, with D perhaps TRBD2 (6 bases). The CDR3 has 13 amino acids. V was trimmed by 2 bases and J by 6 bases, leaving 11 bases between them. CDR1 and CDR2 from the germline V gene are MNHEY and SVGAGI. CDR3 loop: CASSYLLGGEQYF. The CDR3 DNA sequence: TGTGCCAGCAGTTACCTTCTCGGGGGCGAGCAGTACTTC.

The rearrangement links TRBV4-3 to TRBJ2-7, with D perhaps matching TRBD1 (5 bases). CDR3 length: 15 residues. CDR1 and CDR2 (germline): LGHNA, YSLEER. Trimming shortened V by 1 base and J by 2 bases, and 12 bases separated the two germline ends. CDR3 DNA sequence: TGCGCCAGCAGCCAAGCGAGCTCAGGGCCCTACGAGCAGTACTTC. This encodes CASSQASSGPYEQYF.

The chain couples TRBV28 to TRBJ2-1; D might be TRBD1 (5 bases). V shed 11 bases and J shed 5 bases, with 19 bases lying between them. This CDR3 spans 14 amino acids. The germline gives CDR1 MDHEN, CDR2 SYDVKM. The CDR3 loop is CAGKRGLGNNEQFF. CDR3 bases: TGTGCCGGAAAAAGGGGTCTGGGTAACAATGAGCAGTTCTTC.

This chain uses TRBV2 with TRBJ2-3; TRBD2 might be the D (5 bases). V was pared by 7 bases and J by 2 bases, with 10 bases between. The CDR3 is 13 amino acids. CDR1 and CDR2 (germline): SNHLY, FYNNEI. This CDR3 reads CASNRDYTDTQYF. CDR3 sequence (DNA): TGTGCCAGCAACCGAGACTACACAGATACGCAGTATTTT.

The rearrangement joins TRBV10-3 to TRBJ2-7, with D perhaps TRBD1 (6 bases). CDR1 is ENHRY, CDR2 SYGVKD, per germline. Trimming left V 5 bases short and J 5 bases short, with 13 bases between. The CDR3 runs 13 residues. The CDR3 nucleotides are TGTGCCATCAGTTGGTCAGGGGATAACGAGCAGTACTTC. Translating it yields CAISWSGDNEQYF.

This sequence joins TRBV12-5 and TRBJ1-5; D might be TRBD1 (6 bases). The CDR3 extends over 17 amino acids. The ends were cut back, 4 bases at V and 0 bases at J, with 16 bases in the middle. Germline CDR1 reads LGHNT; CDR2 reads FRNRAP. The DNA for the CDR3 is TGTGCTAGTGGTTCGCGACAGGCAGACTATAGCAATCAGCCCCAGCATTTT. This encodes CASGSRQADYSNQPQHF. Filled out from reference TRBV12-5 and TRBJ1-5, the complete variable domain reads DARVTQTPRHKVTEMGQEVTMRCQPILGHNTVFWYRQTMMQGLELLAYFRNRAPLDDSGMPKDRFSAEMPDATLATLKIQPSEPRDSAVYFCASGSRQADYSNQPQHFGDGTRLSIL.

The rearrangement joins TRBV19 to TRBJ2-7; 8 bases agree with TRBD1. The CDR3 extends over 14 amino acids. The germline CDR1 and CDR2 sequences are LNHDA and SQIVND (reference sequence). Trimming cost V 6 bases and J 4 bases; bases outside gene matches: 8. This chain's CDR3 is CASSPRTGMYEQYF. The CDR3 nucleotides are TGTGCCAGTAGCCCCCGGACAGGGATGTACGAGCAGTACTTC.

With respect to this clone: Other nucleotide sequences in the sample specify the same CDR3. The V call is TRBV18, the J call TRBJ2-6; D unclear. This CDR3 comprises 14 residues. Germline V lookup: CDR1 KGHSH, CDR2 LQKENI. V lost 6 bases and J lost 5, with 11 bases in between. The chain's CDR3 is CASSPRVRANVLTF. CDR3 in DNA: TGTGCCAGCTCGCCGCGCGTCAGGGCCAACGTCCTGACTTTC.

The chain's CDR3 is CASSLKREVSYEQYF. In nucleotides, the CDR3 is TGTGCCAGCAGCTTAAAGCGGGAGGTGTCGTACGAGCAGTACTTC. V and J are TRBV5-4 and TRBJ2-7, with 9 nucleotides matching TRBD2. With 2 bases clipped from V and 4 bases from J, the junction kept 7 bases outside the gene matches. Per germline, CDR1 SGHNT and CDR2 YYREEE (reference sequence). The CDR3 length is 15 residues.

The genes are TRBV6-4 and TRBJ2-1, with D tentatively TRBD2 (6 bases). Trimming removed 5 bases from V and 10 bases from J, with 18 bases in between. CDR3 size: 14 residues. Germline V lookup: CDR1 MRHNA, CDR2 SNTAGT. Here the CDR3 DNA reads TGTGCCAGCAGTCAGGACATTGGGGGAGGAGAGCAGTTCTTC. Protein: CASSQDIGGGEQFF.

This chain uses TRBV30 with TRBJ1-2; TRBD1 might be the D (5 bases). This CDR3 has 15 amino acids. The germline V gene encodes CDR1 GTSNPN and CDR2 SVGIG (reference sequence). Trimming removed 3 bases from V and 2 bases from J, with 16 bases in between. DNA of the CDR3: TGTGCCTGGAGGGGACTTTCGGGGTCCAACTATGGCTACACCTTC. It codes for CAWRGLSGSNYGYTF.

The J gene is TRBJ1-3, the V gene TRBV4-1; D is unresolved. The germline V gene has CDR1 MGHRA and CDR2 YSYEKL. The V end was cut by 0 bases, the J end by 2 bases, with 14 bases between. The CDR3 extends over 17 amino acids. The CDR3 sequence: CASSQDSRGGTGNTIYF. The CDR3 region has the DNA TGCGCCAGCAGCCAAGATTCGCGGGGAGGGACTGGAAACACCATATATTTT.

The chain combines TRBV7-3 with TRBJ2-1; a weak D match, TRBD2 (6 bases). Trimming shortened V by 0 bases and J by 11 bases, and 14 bases separated the two germline ends. The CDR3 is 14 residues long. Germline CDR1 reads SGHTA; CDR2 reads FQGTGA. For the CDR3, the DNA is TGTGCCAGCAGCTTAACGCGTATTAGCGGACAGCAGTTCTTC. Translation: CASSLTRISGQQFF. The full variable domain, rest sourced from reference TRBV7-3 and TRBJ2-1, is GAGVSQTPSNKVTEKGKYVELRCDPISGHTALYWYRQSLGQGPEFLIYFQGTGAADDSGLPNDRFFAVRPEGSVSTLKIQRTERGDSAVYLCASSLTRISGQQFFGPGTRLTVL.

The gene calls are TRBV2 and TRBJ1-2; the D gene is possibly TRBD1 (6 bases). V shed 4 bases and J shed 2 bases, with 17 bases lying between them. CDR3 size: 16 residues. Germline-derived CDR1 and CDR2 are SNHLY and FYNNEI. This CDR3 is CASSVDLGGANYGYTF. CDR3 nucleotide sequence: TGTGCCAGCAGTGTGGATCTGGGGGGGGCCAACTATGGCTACACCTTC.

The DNA of the CDR3 is TGTGCCAGCCCAAGGACATACGAGCAGTACTTC. Its translation is CASPRTYEQYF. The chain carries TRBV18 and TRBJ2-7; a weak D match, TRBD1 (5 bases). CDR1 and CDR2 (germline): KGHSH, LQKENI. This CDR3 has 11 amino acids. Trimming shortened V by 8 bases and J by 4 bases, and 9 bases separated the two germline ends.

This clone was detected only once. The chain is built from TRBV11-3 and TRBJ2-7; 8 bases are shared with TRBD2. V gave up 5 bases and J gave up 6 bases; unmatched junction bases: 12. The CDR3 consists of 15 residues. CDR1 is SGHNT and CDR2 is YENEEA in the germline V gene. CDR3 in DNA: TGTGCCAGCAGCCCGCCAGCGGGAGCCGTTGGCGAGCAGTACTTC. Its translation is CASSPPAGAVGEQYF.

This chain connects TRBV6-4 to TRBJ2-2; weak D call: TRBD1 (8 bases). This CDR3 region has 15 residues. V lost 3 bases and J 6 bases, leaving 14 bases between the germline ends. From germline, CDR1 is MRHNA and CDR2 SNTAGT. CDR3: CASSEHRGGAGELFF. In nucleotides, the CDR3 is TGTGCCAGCAGTGAACACAGGGGGGGGGCCGGGGAGCTGTTTTTT.

The chain recombines TRBV10-2 with TRBJ2-5, with TRBD1 matching 8 bases. Germline V CDR1 and CDR2: WSHSY, SAAADI. V gave up 7 bases and J gave up 4 bases; unmatched junction bases: 5. The CDR3 extends over 13 amino acids. The CDR3 region has the DNA TGCGCCAGCACTGAACAGGGGGGAGAGACCCAGTACTTC. It translates to CASTEQGGETQYF.

The chain combines TRBV5-1 with TRBJ2-3, with 10 nucleotides matching TRBD2. Germline loops: CDR1 SGHRS, CDR2 YFSETQ. There are 15 residues in the CDR3. V dropped 4 bases and J dropped 0; count of bases not matched to a gene: 2. The CDR3 sequence is CASSQTSGSTDTQYF. The CDR3 DNA is TGCGCCAGCAGCCAGACTAGCGGGAGCACAGATACGCAGTATTTT.

The chain has TRBV25-1 and TRBJ1-1; 7 bases match TRBD1. The V and J ends lost 4 bases and 7 bases, in that order; junction bases with no gene match: 9. The CDR3 is 14 residues long. Germline CDR1 reads MGHDK; CDR2 reads SYGVNS. This CDR3 is CASSVPGQISEAFF. CDR3 nucleotides: TGTGCCAGCAGTGTCCCGGGACAGATAAGTGAAGCTTTCTTT.